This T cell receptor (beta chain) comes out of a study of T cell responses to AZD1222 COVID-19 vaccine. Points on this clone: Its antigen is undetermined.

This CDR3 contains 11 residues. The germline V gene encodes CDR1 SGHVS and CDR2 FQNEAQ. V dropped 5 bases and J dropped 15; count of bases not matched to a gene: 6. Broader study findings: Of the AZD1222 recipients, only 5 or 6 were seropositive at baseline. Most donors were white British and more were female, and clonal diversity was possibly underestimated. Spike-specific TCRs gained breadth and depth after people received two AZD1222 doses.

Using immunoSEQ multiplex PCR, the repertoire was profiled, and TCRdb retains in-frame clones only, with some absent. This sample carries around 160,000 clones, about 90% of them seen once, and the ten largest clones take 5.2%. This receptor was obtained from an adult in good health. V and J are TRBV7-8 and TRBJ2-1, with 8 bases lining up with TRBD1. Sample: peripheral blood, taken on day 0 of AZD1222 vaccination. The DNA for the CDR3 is TGTGCCAGCAGCCCCGGACAGGGTCGGTTCTTC. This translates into CASSPGQGRFF. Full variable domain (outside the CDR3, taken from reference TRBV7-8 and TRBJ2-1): GAGVSQSPRYKVAKRGQDVALRCDPISGHVSLFWYQQALGQGPEFLTYFQNEAQLDKSGLPSDRFFAERPEGSVSTLKIQRTQQEDSAVYLCASSPGQGRFFGPGTRLTVL.